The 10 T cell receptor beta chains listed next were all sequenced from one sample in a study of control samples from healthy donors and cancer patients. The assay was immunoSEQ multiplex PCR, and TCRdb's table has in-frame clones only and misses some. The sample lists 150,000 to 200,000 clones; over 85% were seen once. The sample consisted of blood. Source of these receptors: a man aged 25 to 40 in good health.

In DNA, the CDR3 is TGTGCCACCGCGGGACAGGCAAACAATGAGCAGTTCTTC. It is translated as CATAGQANNEQFF. This rearrangement joins TRBV15 to TRBJ2-1, with 8 bases fitting TRBD1. This CDR3 comprises 13 residues. With V trimmed by 8 bases and J by 5 bases, 5 bases remained unmatched. Germline V CDR1 and CDR2: LNHNV, YYDKDF (reference sequence).

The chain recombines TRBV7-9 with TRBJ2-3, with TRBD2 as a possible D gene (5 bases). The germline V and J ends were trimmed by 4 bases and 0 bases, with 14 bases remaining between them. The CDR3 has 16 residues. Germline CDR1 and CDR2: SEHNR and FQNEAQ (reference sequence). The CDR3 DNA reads TGTGCCAGCAGCTCCGTGGGAGAGACTAGCACAGATACGCAGTATTTT. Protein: CASSSVGETSTDTQYF.

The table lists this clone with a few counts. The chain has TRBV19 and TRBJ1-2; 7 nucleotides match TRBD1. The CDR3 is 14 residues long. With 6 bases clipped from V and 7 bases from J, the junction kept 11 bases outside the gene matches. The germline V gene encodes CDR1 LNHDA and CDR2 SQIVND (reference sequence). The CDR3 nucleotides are TGTGCCAGTAGGAAGACAGGGCAGGCGGTTGGCTACACCTTC. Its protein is CASRKTGQAVGYTF.

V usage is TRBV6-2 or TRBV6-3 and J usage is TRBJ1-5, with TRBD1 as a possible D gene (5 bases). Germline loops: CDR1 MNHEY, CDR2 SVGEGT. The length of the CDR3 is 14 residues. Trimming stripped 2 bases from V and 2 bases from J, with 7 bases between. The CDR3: CASSYPRGNQPQHF. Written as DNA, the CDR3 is TGTGCCAGCAGTTACCCCAGGGGCAATCAGCCCCAGCATTTT.

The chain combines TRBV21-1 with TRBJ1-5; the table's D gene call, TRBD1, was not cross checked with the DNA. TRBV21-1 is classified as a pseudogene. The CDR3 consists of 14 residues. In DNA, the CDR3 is TGTGCCAGCAGCCCGAACATGAGCAATCAGCCCCAGCATTTT. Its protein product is CASSPNMSNQPQHF.

The CDR3 loop reads CASSGSSWEIAGELFF. CDR3 DNA sequence: TGTGCCAGCAGTGGATCTAGCTGGGAGATCGCCGGGGAGCTGTTTTTT. The J gene is TRBJ2-2, the V gene TRBV2; D is perhaps TRBD2 (5 bases). The CDR3 is 16 residues long. The V end lost 4 bases, the J end lost 6 bases, and 18 bases lay between the germline ends. CDR1 is SNHLY, CDR2 FYNNEI, per germline.

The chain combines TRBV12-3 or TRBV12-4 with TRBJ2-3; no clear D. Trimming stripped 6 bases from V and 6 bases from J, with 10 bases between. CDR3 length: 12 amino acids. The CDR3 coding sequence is TGTGCCAGCAGCGTTGCCGTTGATACGCAGTATTTT. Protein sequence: CASSVAVDTQYF.

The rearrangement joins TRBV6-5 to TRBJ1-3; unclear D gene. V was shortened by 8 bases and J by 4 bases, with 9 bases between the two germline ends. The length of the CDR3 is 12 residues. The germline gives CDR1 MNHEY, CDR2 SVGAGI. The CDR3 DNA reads TGTGCCAGCCCCGAACCCGGAAACACCATATATTTT. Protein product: CASPEPGNTIYF.

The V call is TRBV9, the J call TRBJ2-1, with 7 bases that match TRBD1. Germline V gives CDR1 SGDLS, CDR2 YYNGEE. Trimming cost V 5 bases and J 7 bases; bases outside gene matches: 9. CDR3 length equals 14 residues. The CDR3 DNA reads TGTGCCAGCAGGGGGACAGACCCACTGAATGAGCAGTTCTTC. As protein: CASRGTDPLNEQFF.

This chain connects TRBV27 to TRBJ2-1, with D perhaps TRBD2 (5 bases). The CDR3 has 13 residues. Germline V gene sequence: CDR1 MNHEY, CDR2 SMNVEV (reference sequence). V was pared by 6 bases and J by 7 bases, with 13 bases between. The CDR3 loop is CASSLGLSNEQFF. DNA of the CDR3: TGTGCCAGCAGCCTCGGACTCTCGAATGAGCAGTTCTTC.